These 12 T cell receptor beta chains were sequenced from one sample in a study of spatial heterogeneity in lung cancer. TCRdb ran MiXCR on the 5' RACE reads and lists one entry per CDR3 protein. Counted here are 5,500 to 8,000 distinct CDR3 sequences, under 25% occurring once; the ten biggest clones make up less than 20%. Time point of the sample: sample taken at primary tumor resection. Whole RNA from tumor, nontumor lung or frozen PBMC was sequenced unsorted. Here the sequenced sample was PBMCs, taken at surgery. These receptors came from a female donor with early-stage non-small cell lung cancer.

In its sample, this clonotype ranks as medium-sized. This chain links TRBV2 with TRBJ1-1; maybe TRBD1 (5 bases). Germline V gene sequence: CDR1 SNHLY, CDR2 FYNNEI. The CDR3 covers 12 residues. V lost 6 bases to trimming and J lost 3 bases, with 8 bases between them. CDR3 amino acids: CASSRRDTEAFF. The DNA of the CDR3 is TGTGCCAGCAGCCGCAGGGACACTGAAGCTTTCTTT.

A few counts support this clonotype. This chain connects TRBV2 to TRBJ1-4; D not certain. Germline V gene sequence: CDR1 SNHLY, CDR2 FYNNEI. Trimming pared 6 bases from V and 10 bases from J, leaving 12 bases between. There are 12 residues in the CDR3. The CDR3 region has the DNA TGTGCCAGCAGGGACCCGCTGGGAAAACTGTTTTTT. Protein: CASRDPLGKLFF.

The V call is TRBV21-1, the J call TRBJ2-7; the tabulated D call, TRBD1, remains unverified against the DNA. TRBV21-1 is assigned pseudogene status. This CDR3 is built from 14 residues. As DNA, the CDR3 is TGTGCCAGCAGCCCGCGGGGGGCGAACTACGAGCAGTACTTC. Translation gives CASSPRGANYEQYF.

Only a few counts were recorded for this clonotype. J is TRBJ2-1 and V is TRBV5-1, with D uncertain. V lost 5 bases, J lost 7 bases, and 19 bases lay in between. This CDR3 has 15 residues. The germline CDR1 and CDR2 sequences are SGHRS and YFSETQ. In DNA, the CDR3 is TGCGCCAGCAGTCAAATTCCAGGAATAAATAATGAGCAGTTCTTC. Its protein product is CASSQIPGINNEQFF.

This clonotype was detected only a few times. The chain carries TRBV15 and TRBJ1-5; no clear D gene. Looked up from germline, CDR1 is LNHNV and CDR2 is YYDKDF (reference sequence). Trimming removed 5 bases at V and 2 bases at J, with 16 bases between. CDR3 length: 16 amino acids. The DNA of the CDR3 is TGTGCCACCAGCCCCCAGAGGAGCAGCGGCAATCAGCCCCAGCATTTT. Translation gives CATSPQRSSGNQPQHF.

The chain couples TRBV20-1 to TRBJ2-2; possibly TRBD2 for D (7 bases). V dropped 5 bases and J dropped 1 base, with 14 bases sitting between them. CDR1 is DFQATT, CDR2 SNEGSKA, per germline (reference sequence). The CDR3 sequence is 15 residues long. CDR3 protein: CSAPTGGRNTGELFF. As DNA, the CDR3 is TGCAGTGCTCCCACGGGGGGCAGGAACACCGGGGAGCTGTTTTTT.

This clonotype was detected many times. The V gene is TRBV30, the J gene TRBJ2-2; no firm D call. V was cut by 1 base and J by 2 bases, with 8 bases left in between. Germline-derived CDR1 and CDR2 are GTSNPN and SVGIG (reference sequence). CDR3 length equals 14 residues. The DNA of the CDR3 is TGTGCCTGGAGTGGGATGGAAAACACCGGGGAGCTGTTTTTT. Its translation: CAWSGMENTGELFF.

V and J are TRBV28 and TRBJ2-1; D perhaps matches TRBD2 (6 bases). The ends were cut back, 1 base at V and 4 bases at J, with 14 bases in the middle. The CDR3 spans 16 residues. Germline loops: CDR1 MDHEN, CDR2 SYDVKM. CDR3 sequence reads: CASSLLEGPAYNEQFF. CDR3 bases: TGTGCCAGCAGTTTATTGGAGGGTCCCGCTTACAATGAGCAGTTCTTC.

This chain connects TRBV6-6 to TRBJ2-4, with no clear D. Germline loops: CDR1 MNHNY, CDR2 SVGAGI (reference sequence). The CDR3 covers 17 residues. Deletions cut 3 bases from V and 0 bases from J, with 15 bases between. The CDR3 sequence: CASSYTPQTLAKNIQYF. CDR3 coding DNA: TGTGCCAGCAGTTATACTCCTCAGACTCTAGCCAAAAACATTCAGTACTTC.

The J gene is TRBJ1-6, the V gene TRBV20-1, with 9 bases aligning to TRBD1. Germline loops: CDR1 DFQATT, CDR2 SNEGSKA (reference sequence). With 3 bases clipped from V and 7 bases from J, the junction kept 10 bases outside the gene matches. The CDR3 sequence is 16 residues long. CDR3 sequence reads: CSARTWEGQGNSPLHF. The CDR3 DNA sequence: TGCAGTGCTAGGACTTGGGAGGGACAGGGAAATTCACCCCTCCACTTT.

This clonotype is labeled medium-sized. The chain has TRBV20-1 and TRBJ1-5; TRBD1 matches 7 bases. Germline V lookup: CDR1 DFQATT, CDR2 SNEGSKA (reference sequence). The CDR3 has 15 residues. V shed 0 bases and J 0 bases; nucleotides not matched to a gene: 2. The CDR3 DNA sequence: TGCAGTGCTAGAGACAACAGGGGTAGCAATCAGCCCCAGCATTTT. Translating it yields CSARDNRGSNQPQHF.

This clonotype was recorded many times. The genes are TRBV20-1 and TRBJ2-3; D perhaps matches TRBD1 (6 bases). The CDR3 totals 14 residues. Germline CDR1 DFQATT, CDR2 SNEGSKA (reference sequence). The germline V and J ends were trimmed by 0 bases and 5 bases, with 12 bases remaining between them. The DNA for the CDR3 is TGCAGTGCTAGAGAGTGGGGGCGCGTAGATACGCAGTATTTT. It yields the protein CSAREWGRVDTQYF.